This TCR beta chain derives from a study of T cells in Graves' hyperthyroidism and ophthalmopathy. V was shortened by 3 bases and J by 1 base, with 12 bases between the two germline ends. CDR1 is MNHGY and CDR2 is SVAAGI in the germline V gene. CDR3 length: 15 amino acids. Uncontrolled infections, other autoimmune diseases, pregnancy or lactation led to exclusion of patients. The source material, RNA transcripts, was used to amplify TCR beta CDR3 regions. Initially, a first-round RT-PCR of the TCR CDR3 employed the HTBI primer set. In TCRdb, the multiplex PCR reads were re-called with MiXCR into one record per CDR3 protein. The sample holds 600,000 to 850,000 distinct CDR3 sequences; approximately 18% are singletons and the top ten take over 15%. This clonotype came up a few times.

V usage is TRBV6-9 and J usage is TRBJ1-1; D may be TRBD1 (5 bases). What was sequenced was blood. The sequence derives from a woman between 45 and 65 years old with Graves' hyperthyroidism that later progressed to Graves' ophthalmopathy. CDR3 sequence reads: CASSYESGANTEAFF. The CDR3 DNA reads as TGTGCCAGCAGTTACGAGAGTGGGGCGAACACTGAAGCTTTCTTT.